This TCR beta chain was obtained from a study of blood T cell repertoires in COVID-19 (dated by TCRdb to 2020 to 2022). General notes on the study: Samples from collaborators originated in the United States, Italy and Spain and spanned both the acute and convalescent phases of COVID-19. The repertoires were released in a freely available public database intended as a resource for research on the immune response to SARS-CoV-2. Samples came from the ongoing ImmuneRACE study (first 160 participants) plus 1,254 subjects from 6 global collaborators. The material from the prospective study consisted of cDNA or gDNA derived from T cells, B-cell-depleted T cells, or PBMCs. Subjects who had been exposed to COVID-19, were actively infected with it, or had recovered from it provided the deeply sampled blood TCRbeta repertoires that made up the dataset. Where HLA class I and class II types were available, the types were taken from metadata supplied by the sample provider, not from assay-based typing. The sample metadata nearly always contained a de-identified subject ID, COVID-19 status, age in years and sex. The research as a whole found: How much clinical and demographic metadata was included differed by source and by participant, and the metadata was provided uncurated.

Another Seattle source contributed samples from volunteer blood donors who had recovered from COVID-19. The collaborating institutions used their own protocols to collect whole blood in K2EDTA tubes. Collaborator samples were shipped for TCRbeta analysis as frozen whole blood, isolated PBMCs, or DNA extracted from either sample type. Its CDR3 holds 16 amino acids, cysteine through phenylalanine. Solely the CDR3 DNA is kept, with 48 bases framed from the first base. Based on the germline V gene, the CDR1 and CDR2 sequences are SNHLY and FYNNEI. The trim is 5 bases for V and 0 bases for J, with a gap of 14 bases between the germline ends. A remark on this clone: Its antigen target is currently unknown. Nothing much larger sits one base from this clone, and base qualities are not available.

TCRbeta CDR3 regions were amplified from genomic DNA using the immunoSEQ Assay, a bias-controlled multiplex PCR. As for the original processing: Within the assay, amplification of reference gene primers was used to estimate how many nucleated cells each sample contained. To quantify the absolute abundance of each unique TCRbeta CDR3 rearrangement, sequence reads were collapsed and filtered. Productive Simpson clonality was computed per sample as the square root of Simpson's diversity index over productive rearrangements. In TCRdb, the immuneACCESS table is reduced to in-frame sequences with V and J assigned. These tables do not hold every clone; where another copy was compared, an unresolved V gene accounts for under half, and the others remain unexplained. V and J calls and clone size are as listed in that table; D and trimming were resolved from the DNA. Counted in this sample were fewer than 250,000 clones; around 86% of them appeared once. 1.6% of the sample belongs to the ten largest clones.

Sequences were obtained from peripheral blood. This sequence originates from a woman aged 60 to 75 who had recovered from COVID-19. The chain is made from TRBV2 and TRBJ1-3; the D gene is possibly TRBD1, with 5 bases matching. The DNA reads as follows: TGTGCCAGCAGTTTCCTCAGGGATCTCTCTGGAAACACCATATATTTT. Its amino acids are CASSFLRDLSGNTIYF.